This is a list of T cell receptor beta chains from one sample in a study of cytomegalovirus exposure and HLA in healthy donors. Profiled with immunoSEQ multiplex PCR; TCRdb holds only in-frame clones, not every one. Found here are about 130,000 clones; the top ten clones hold 1.5% to 2%. Sequenced input: PBMCs. The receptors here all came from a man aged 18 to 35 in good health and CMV-seronegative. Both conserved end residues are part of each CDR3. A D gene is named only where the DNA matches it firmly.

d_call j_call v_call cdr3_aa cdr3_nt
TRBD1 TRBJ1-5 TRBV7-3 CASRGDRERQPQHF TGTGCCAGCAGAGGTGACAGGGAACGACAGCCCCAGCATTTT
TRBD1 TRBJ1-6 TRBV5-1 CASSFLGQGNSPLHF TGCGCCAGCAGCTTTTTGGGACAGGGGAATTCACCCCTCCACTTT
TRBD1 TRBJ1-1 TRBV5-1 CASSADRDTEAFF TGCGCCAGCAGCGCCGACAGGGACACTGAAGCTTTCTTT
TRBD1 TRBJ1-2 TRBV9 CASSVGQGANYGYTF TGTGCCAGCAGCGTAGGCCAGGGGGCGAACTATGGCTACACCTTC
- TRBJ1-6 TRBV18 CASSPGGLNSPLHF TGTGCCAGCTCACCAGGGGGCCTTAATTCACCCCTCCACTTT
- TRBJ2-1 TRBV10-3 CAISEPAGPSSYNEQFF TGTGCCATCAGTGAGCCGGCAGGCCCGAGCTCCTACAATGAGCAGTTCTTC
TRBD1 TRBJ1-1 TRBV27 CASSSLTTGQMNTEAFF TGTGCCAGCAGTTCGCTGACAACGGGACAGATGAACACTGAAGCTTTCTTT
TRBD1 TRBJ1-1 TRBV29-1 CSGLDRATEAFF TGCAGCGGTTTAGACAGGGCCACTGAAGCTTTCTTT
TRBD1 TRBJ1-2 TRBV5-4 CASSRSRDREFDGYTF TGTGCCAGCAGCCGGTCCCGGGACAGGGAGTTTGATGGCTACACCTTC
- TRBJ2-7 TRBV11-3 CASSLAAGEQYF TGTGCCAGCAGCTTAGCGGCGGGTGAGCAGTACTTC
- TRBJ2-2 TRBV6-4 CASSDASAITGELFF TGTGCCAGCAGTGACGCTAGCGCGATCACCGGGGAGCTGTTTTTT
TRBD1 TRBJ2-7 TRBV28 CASGIGTGEYF TGTGCCAGCGGGATAGGGACAGGGGAGTACTTC
TRBD1 TRBJ2-1 TRBV5-4 CASSYGQASYNEQFF TGTGCCAGCAGCTATGGACAGGCCTCCTACAATGAGCAGTTCTTC
- TRBJ2-5 TRBV5-1 CASSLLTQETQYF TGCGCCAGCAGCCTATTAACGCAAGAGACCCAGTACTTC
- TRBJ1-4 TRBV19 CASSIDRWGVREKLFF TGTGCCAGTAGTATAGATCGATGGGGGGTCCGTGAAAAACTGTTTTTT
TRBD1 TRBJ1-5 TRBV23-1 CASSQRQGAANQPQHF TGCGCCAGCAGCCAGAGACAGGGGGCGGCCAATCAGCCCCAGCATTTT
TRBD1 TRBJ2-5 TRBV6-5 CASSSGTGRAQYF TGTGCCAGCAGTTCCGGGACAGGGAGGGCCCAGTACTTC
TRBD1 TRBJ2-7 TRBV28 CASSWMLGTGDEQYF TGTGCCAGCAGCTGGATGCTCGGGACAGGGGACGAGCAGTACTTC
- TRBJ1-3 TRBV19 CASNGSGSGNTIYF TGTGCCAGTAATGGCTCGGGCTCTGGAAACACCATATATTTT
- TRBJ2-1 TRBV25-1 CASRGGEQFF TGTGCCAGCAGGGGAGGTGAGCAGTTCTTC
TRBD1 TRBJ1-1 TRBV19 CASSIDRGQGARTEAFF TGTGCCAGTAGTATAGATCGGGGACAGGGGGCGAGGACTGAAGCTTTCTTT
TRBD2 TRBJ2-7 TRBV9 CASSVEGTRLDEQYF TGTGCCAGCAGCGTAGAGGGGACTAGATTAGACGAGCAGTACTTC
TRBD1 TRBJ2-5 TRBV6-5 CARGVGRTGHEEQYF TGTGCCAGGGGGGTTGGTCGGACAGGGCATGAAGAGCAGTACTTC
- TRBJ1-2 TRBV19 CARKRWSGFVAEYQSYGYTF TGTGCCAGGAAACGGTGGTCGGGGTTTGTGGCCGAGTACCAGTCCTACGGCTACACCTTC
- TRBJ2-3 TRBV25-1 CASSEVYTIKGLDTQYF TGTGCCAGCAGTGAAGTATACACTATTAAGGGGTTGGATACGCAGTATTTT
TRBD2 TRBJ2-5 TRBV27 CASSSGHGLAGQETQYF TGTGCCAGCAGTAGTGGACATGGACTAGCGGGCCAAGAGACCCAGTACTTC
TRBD2 TRBJ2-3 TRBV5-1 CASSLEDLGLAGGPVTDTQYF TGCGCCAGCAGCTTGGAAGACCTCGGACTAGCGGGAGGGCCAGTAACAGATACGCAGTATTTT
TRBD2 TRBJ2-5 TRBV25-1 CASSFMGGYQETQYF TGTGCCAGCAGTTTCATGGGAGGGTACCAAGAGACCCAGTACTTC
TRBD1 TRBJ1-1 TRBV6-5 CASSSLQGAGFSEAFF TGTGCCAGCAGTTCCCTTCAGGGGGCGGGATTCAGTGAAGCTTTCTTT
- TRBJ2-7 TRBV2 CASRIQGYEQYF TGTGCCAGCAGGATCCAGGGATACGAGCAGTACTTC
- TRBJ1-3 TRBV19 CASSLGGGDTIYF TGTGCCAGTAGTCTCGGCGGCGGAGACACCATATATTTT
- TRBJ2-3 TRBV15 CATSRDGRGNTDTQYF TGTGCCACCAGCAGAGATGGAAGGGGAAACACAGATACGCAGTATTTT
TRBD1 TRBJ1-4 TRBV6-5 CASSSLDRVGEKLFF TGTGCCAGCAGTTCCCTCGACAGGGTGGGCGAAAAACTGTTTTTT
- TRBJ2-7 TRBV19 CASRPGHIYEQYF TGTGCCAGTAGGCCGGGACATATCTACGAGCAGTACTTC
TRBD2 TRBJ2-5 TRBV11-2 CASSIGTSGNQETQYF TGTGCCAGCAGCATAGGGACTAGCGGAAACCAAGAGACCCAGTACTTC
TRBD2 TRBJ2-2 TRBV19 CASSWGGGANTGELFF TGTGCCAGTAGTTGGGGCGGGGGGGCGAACACCGGGGAGCTGTTTTTT
TRBD2 TRBJ2-1 TRBV19 CASSIHATSGTYNEQFF TGTGCCAGTAGTATTCACGCAACTAGCGGTACCTACAATGAGCAGTTCTTC
- TRBJ1-4 TRBV7-6 CASSSFSGRNEKLFF TGTGCCAGCAGCTCATTCTCAGGGAGGAATGAAAAACTGTTTTTT
- TRBJ1-3 TRBV28 CASSFAGYGGNTIYF TGTGCCAGCAGTTTTGCAGGGTACGGGGGAAACACCATATATTTT